This entry concerns a single TCR beta chain. Under the authors' procedure: Reference gene primer amplification in the assay estimated nucleated cell counts. Assay: immunoSEQ multiplex PCR; the TCRdb copy retains only in-frame clones and omits some. V, J and clone size are those of that table, while D and trimming were read from the DNA. The sample has around 100,000 clones; around 87% are singletons. CDR3 length equals 14 residues. Germline-derived CDR1 and CDR2 are KGHSH and LQKENI. Between the trimmed V and J ends, which lost 3 bases and 5 bases, there was a span of 13 bases. This specimen comes from a study of blood T cell repertoires in COVID-19. Whole-study context: The United States, Italy and Spain provided the acute and convalescent COVID-19 samples.

The source material was peripheral blood. The sequence came from a human donor in a cohort sampled during active COVID-19. The chain carries TRBV18 and TRBJ2-5; possible D gene TRBD1, 5 bases. In nucleotides, the CDR3 is TGTGCCAGCTCACCTGACAGTTCTAGGGAGACCCAGTACTTC. Protein product: CASSPDSSRETQYF.